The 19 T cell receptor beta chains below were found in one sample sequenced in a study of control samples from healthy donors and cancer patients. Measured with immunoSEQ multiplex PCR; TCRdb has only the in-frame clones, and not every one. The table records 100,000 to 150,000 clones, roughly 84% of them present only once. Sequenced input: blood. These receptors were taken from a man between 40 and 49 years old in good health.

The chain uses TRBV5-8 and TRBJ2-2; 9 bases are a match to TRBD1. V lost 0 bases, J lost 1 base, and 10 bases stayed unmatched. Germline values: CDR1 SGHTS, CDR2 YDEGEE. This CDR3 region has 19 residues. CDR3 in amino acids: CASSLVGGDRALNTGELFF. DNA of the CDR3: TGTGCCAGCAGCTTGGTTGGTGGGGACAGGGCCCTGAACACCGGGGAGCTGTTTTTT. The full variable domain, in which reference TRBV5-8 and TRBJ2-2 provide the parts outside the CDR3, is EAGVTQSPTHLIKTRGQQATLRCSPISGHTSVYWYQQALGLGLQFLLWYDEGEERNRGNFPPRFSGRQFPNYSSELNVNALELEDSALYLCASSLVGGDRALNTGELFFGEGSRLTVL.

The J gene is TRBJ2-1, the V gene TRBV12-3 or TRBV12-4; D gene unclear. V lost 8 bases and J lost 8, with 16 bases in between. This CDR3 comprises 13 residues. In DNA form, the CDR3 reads TGTGCCAGCGGTATAATCGGGTGGCATGAGCAGTTCTTC. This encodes CASGIIGWHEQFF.

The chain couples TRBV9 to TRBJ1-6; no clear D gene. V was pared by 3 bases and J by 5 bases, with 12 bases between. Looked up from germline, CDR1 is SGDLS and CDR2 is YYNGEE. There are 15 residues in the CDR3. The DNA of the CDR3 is TGTGCCAGCAGCGCGGGAGTTACGAATAATTCACCCCTCCACTTT. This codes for CASSAGVTNNSPLHF.

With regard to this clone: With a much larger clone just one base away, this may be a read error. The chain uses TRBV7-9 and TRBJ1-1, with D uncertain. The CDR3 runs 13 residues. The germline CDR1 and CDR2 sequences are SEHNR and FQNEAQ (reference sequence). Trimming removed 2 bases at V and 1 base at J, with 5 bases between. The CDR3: CASSLTGNTEAFF. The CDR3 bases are TGTGCCAGCAGCTTAACGGGGAACACTGAAGCTTTCTTT.

DNA for the CDR3: TGTGCCAGCAGCTTAAAGCGGGGACTCTACGAGCAGTACTTC. Translated, it gives CASSLKRGLYEQYF. The J gene is TRBJ2-7, the V gene TRBV7-2, with 7 nucleotides matching TRBD2. This CDR3 region has 14 residues. With V trimmed by 2 bases and J by 3 bases, 4 bases remained unmatched. CDR1 is SGHTA, CDR2 FQGNSA, per germline.

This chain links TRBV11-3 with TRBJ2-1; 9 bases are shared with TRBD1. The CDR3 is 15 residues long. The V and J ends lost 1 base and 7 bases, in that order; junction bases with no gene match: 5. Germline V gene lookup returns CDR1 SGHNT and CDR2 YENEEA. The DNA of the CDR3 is TGTGCCAGCAGCTTAGGGGGACAGGGACGGAATGAGCAGTTCTTC. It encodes CASSLGGQGRNEQFF.

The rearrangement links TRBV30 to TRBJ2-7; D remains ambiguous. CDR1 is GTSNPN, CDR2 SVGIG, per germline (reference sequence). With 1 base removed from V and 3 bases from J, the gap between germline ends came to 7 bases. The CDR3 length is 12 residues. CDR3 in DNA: TGTGCCTGGAGTGAAGCCAGCTACGAGCAGTACTTC. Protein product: CAWSEASYEQYF.

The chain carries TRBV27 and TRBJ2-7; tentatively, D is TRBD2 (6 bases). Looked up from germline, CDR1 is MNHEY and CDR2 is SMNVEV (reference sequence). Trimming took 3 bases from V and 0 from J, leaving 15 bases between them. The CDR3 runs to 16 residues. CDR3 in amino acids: CASSLEGSRSSYEQYF. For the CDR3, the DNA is TGTGCCAGCAGTTTGGAGGGGTCACGAAGCTCCTACGAGCAGTACTTC.

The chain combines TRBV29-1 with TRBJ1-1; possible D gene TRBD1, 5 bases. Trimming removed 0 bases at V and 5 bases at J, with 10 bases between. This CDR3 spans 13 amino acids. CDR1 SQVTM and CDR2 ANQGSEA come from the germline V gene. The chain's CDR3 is CSVEDPGTTEAFF. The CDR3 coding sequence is TGCAGCGTTGAAGATCCCGGGACGACTGAAGCTTTCTTT.

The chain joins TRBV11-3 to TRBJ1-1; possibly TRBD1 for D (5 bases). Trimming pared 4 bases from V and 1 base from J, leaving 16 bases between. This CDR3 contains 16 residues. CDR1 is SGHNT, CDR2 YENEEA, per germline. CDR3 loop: CASSSHRGGRNTEAFF. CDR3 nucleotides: TGTGCCAGCAGCTCTCATCGGGGCGGAAGGAACACTGAAGCTTTCTTT.

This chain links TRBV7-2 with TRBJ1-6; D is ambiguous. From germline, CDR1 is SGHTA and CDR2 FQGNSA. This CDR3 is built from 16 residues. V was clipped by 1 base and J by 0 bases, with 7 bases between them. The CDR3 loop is CASSLGWSSYNSPLHF. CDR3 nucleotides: TGTGCCAGCAGCTTAGGGTGGAGCTCCTATAATTCACCCCTCCACTTT.

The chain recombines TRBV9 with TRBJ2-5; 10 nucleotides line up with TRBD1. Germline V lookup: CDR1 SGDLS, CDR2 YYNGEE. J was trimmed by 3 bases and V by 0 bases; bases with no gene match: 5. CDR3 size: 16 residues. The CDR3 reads CASSVAPGQGKETQYF. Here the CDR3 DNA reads TGTGCCAGCAGCGTAGCCCCGGGACAGGGGAAAGAGACCCAGTACTTC. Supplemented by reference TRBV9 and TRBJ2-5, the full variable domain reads DSGVTQTPKHLITATGQRVTLRCSPRSGDLSVYWYQQSLDQGLQFLIQYYNGEERAKGNILERFSAQQFPDLHSELNLSSLELGDSALYFCASSVAPGQGKETQYFGPGTRLLVL.

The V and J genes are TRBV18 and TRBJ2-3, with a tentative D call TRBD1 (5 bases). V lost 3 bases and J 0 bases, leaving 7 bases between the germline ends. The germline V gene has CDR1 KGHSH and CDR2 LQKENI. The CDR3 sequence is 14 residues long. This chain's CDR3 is CASSPDSSTDTQYF. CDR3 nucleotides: TGTGCCAGCTCACCCGACAGTAGCACAGATACGCAGTATTTT.

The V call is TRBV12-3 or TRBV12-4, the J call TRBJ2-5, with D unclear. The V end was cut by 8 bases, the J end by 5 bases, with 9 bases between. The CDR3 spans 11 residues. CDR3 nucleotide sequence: TGTGCCAGCGCTTATGGGGAGACCCAGTACTTC. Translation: CASAYGETQYF.

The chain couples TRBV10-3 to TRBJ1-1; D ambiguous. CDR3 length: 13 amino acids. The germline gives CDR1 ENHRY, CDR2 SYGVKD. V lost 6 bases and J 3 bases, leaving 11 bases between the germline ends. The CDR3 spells CAIRRAADTEAFF. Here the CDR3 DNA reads TGTGCCATCAGAAGGGCGGCAGACACTGAAGCTTTCTTT.

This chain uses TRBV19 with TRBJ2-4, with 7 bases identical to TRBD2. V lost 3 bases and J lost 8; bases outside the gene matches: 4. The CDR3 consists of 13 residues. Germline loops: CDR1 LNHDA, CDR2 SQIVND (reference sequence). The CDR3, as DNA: TGTGCCAGTAGTATGGCACGGGGGGACATTCAGTACTTC. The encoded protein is CASSMARGDIQYF.

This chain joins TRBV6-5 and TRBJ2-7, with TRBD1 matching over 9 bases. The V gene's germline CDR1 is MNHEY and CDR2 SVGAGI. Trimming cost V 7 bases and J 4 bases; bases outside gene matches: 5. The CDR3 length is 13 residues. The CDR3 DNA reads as TGTGCCAGCACCCAACAGGGGGCTTACGAGCAGTACTTC. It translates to CASTQQGAYEQYF.

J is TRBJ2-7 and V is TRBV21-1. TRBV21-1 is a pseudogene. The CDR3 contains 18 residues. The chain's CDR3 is CASVLGISLNVDLYEQYF. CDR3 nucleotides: TGTGCCAGCGTCCTTGGTATTTCTCTCAACGTGGACCTCTACGAGCAGTACTTC.

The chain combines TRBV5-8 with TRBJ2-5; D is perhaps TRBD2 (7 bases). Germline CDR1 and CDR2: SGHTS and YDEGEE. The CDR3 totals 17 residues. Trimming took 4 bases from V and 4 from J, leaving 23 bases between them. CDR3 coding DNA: TGTGCCAGCAGCCTACAAATCGGAGGGGGAGGGAGAGAGACCCAGTACTTC. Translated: CASSLQIGGGGRETQYF.